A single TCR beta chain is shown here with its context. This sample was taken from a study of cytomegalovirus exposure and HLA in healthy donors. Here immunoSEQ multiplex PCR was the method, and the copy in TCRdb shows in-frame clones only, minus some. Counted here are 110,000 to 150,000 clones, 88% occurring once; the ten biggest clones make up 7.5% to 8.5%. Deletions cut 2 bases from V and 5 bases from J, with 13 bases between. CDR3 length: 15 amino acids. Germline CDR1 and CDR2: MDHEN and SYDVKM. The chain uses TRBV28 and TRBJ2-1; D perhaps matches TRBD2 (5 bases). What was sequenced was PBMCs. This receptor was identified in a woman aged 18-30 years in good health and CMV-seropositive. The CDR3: CASSLPRGSNNEQFF. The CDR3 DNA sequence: TGTGCCAGCAGTTTACCTCGCGGGTCAAACAATGAGCAGTTCTTC.